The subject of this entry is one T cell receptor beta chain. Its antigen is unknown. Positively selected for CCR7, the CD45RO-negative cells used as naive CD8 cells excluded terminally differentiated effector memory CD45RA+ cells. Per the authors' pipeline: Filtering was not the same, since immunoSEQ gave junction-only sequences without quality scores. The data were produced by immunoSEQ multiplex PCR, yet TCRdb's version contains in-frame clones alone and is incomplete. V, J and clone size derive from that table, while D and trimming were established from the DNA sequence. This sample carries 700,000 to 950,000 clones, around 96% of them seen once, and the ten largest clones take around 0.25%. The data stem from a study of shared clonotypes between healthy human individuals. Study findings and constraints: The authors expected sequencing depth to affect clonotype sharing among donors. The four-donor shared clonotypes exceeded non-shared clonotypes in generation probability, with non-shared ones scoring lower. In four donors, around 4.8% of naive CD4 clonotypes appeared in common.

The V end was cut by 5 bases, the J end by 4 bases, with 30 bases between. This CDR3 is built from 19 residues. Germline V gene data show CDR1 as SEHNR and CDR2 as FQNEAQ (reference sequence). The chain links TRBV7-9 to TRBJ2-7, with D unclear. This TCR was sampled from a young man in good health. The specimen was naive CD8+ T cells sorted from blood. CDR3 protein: CASSPAAPGGSRSPYEQYF. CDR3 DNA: TGTGCCAGCAGCCCAGCAGCTCCGGGTGGCTCGAGGTCTCCTTACGAGCAGTACTTC.